The clone carrying this T cell receptor beta chain was counted a single time. What it binds is not known. The data derive from a study of vaccination effects on CD4 cells after COVID-19. Study at large: Samples collected post-vaccine were obtained a median of 72 days after the second dose.

The protocol was immunoSEQ multiplex PCR, while the TCRdb copy is restricted to in-frame clones and leaves out a portion. The sample holds about 46,000 clones, around three quarters seen once. Study findings and constraints: Clones from infection and from vaccination both contracted markedly late after vaccination.

Peptide-pool stimulation followed by sequencing identified expanded antigen-specific CD4+ clonotypes in the ViraFEST assay. Culturing for more than eight days preceded CD4+ T cell isolation. Two-dose vaccination with either BNT162b2 or mRNA-1273 was given to the participants. The receptor comes from a human donor who received a COVID-19 vaccine. Here the sequenced sample was CD4+ T cells from PBMCs cultured with HCoV-OC43 spike peptides, taken after COVID-19 vaccination. Subset given: HCoV-OC43 spike overlapping peptide pool stimulation.

The DNA of the CDR3 is TGTGCCAGCGCCCCGGGGGGCAGGTTGAGGAACACTGAAGCTTTCTTT. Encoded protein: CASAPGGRLRNTEAFF. This chain joins TRBV11-2 and TRBJ1-1; possibly TRBD1 for D (6 bases). The germline V and J ends were trimmed by 8 bases and 1 base, with 20 bases remaining between them. Germline values: CDR1 SGHAT, CDR2 FQNNGV. This CDR3 is built from 16 residues.